These 14 T cell receptor beta chains share one sample of origin, sequenced in a study of beta chain features in type 1 diabetes. Expressed TCRB transcripts were sequenced, since all the RNA that had been isolated was reverse transcribed. Some clones are missing from TCRdb's copy, which holds only in-frame ones; the method was immunoSEQ multiplex PCR. This sample has about 360,000 clones, with 10% to 15% found just once. Sequencing was performed on naive CD4+ T cells from blood. Every receptor here comes from a man younger than 30 in good health.

This rearrangement joins TRBV4-3 to TRBJ2-1, with 16 bases lining up with TRBD2. Trimming took 0 bases from V and 8 from J; bases not matched to a gene: 7. This CDR3 contains 18 residues. Looked up from germline, CDR1 is LGHNA and CDR2 is YSLEER. In DNA form, the CDR3 reads TGCGCCAGCAGCCAAGAAGGGACTAGCGGGGGGGCCTCTCATGAGCAGTTCTTC. The encoded protein is CASSQEGTSGGASHEQFF.

The chain is built from TRBV4-2 and TRBJ2-1; 14 nucleotides line up with TRBD2. This CDR3 has 17 amino acids. The V gene's germline CDR1 is LGHNA and CDR2 YNFKEQ. V lost 1 base to trimming and J lost 7 bases; unmatched junction nucleotides: 6. The CDR3 protein is CASSQGIGTSGRNEQFF. The CDR3 DNA follows: TGTGCCAGCAGCCAAGGTATCGGGACTAGCGGGAGAAATGAGCAGTTCTTC.

The chain couples TRBV28 to TRBJ2-1; 9 nucleotides align to TRBD2. Per germline, CDR1 MDHEN and CDR2 SYDVKM. With 8 bases clipped from V and 4 bases from J, the junction kept 18 bases outside the gene matches. CDR3 length: 18 amino acids. The CDR3 coding sequence is TGTGCCAGCGTGGGCTTAGCGGGAGTCCTATCCGGGTACAATGAGCAGTTCTTC. It yields the protein CASVGLAGVLSGYNEQFF. Full variable domain (remainder filled in from reference TRBV28 and TRBJ2-1): DVKVTQSSRYLVKRTGEKVFLECVQDMDHENMFWYRQDPGLGLRLIYFSYDVKMKEKGDIPEGYSVSREKKERFSLILESASTNQTSMYLCASVGLAGVLSGYNEQFFGPGTRLTVL.

The chain links TRBV9 to TRBJ2-1; TRBD2 aligns across 8 bases. CDR3 length: 13 residues. Per the germline V gene, CDR1 is SGDLS and CDR2 is YYNGEE. V lost 1 base, J lost 12 bases, and 6 bases stayed unmatched. The CDR3 reads CASSVLAGIGQFF. DNA of the CDR3: TGTGCCAGCAGCGTACTAGCGGGTATTGGGCAGTTCTTC.

This clone was counted once. The rearrangement joins TRBV30 to TRBJ1-1, with D possibly being TRBD1 (6 bases). This CDR3 region has 13 residues. V was pared by 3 bases and J by 0 bases, with 8 bases between. Germline loops: CDR1 GTSNPN, CDR2 SVGIG (reference sequence). The CDR3 spells CAWRGHLNTEAFF. CDR3 nucleotide sequence: TGTGCCTGGAGGGGACATCTGAACACTGAAGCTTTCTTT.

The chain couples TRBV7-2 to TRBJ1-2, with TRBD1 matching 7 bases. Germline-derived CDR1 and CDR2 are SGHTA and FQGNSA. V gave up 2 bases and J gave up 2 bases; unmatched junction bases: 5. The CDR3 loop spans 15 amino acids. The CDR3 region is CASSLRKGANYGYTF. CDR3 sequence (DNA): TGTGCCAGCAGCTTAAGGAAGGGGGCGAACTATGGCTACACCTTC.

This clone has just a few counts. The chain joins TRBV5-1 to TRBJ1-5; 9 bases line up with TRBD1. Germline CDR1 is SGHRS and CDR2 is YFSETQ. The CDR3 is 15 amino acids. Trimming at V came to 2 bases and at J to 4 bases, leaving 4 bases not matched to a gene. CDR3: CASSFSGTGNQPQHF. Here the CDR3 DNA reads TGCGCCAGCAGCTTTTCCGGGACAGGGAATCAGCCCCAGCATTTT.

This clone was seen only a few times. The chain is built from TRBV5-1 and TRBJ2-7; a possible D gene is TRBD1 (6 bases). V shed 4 bases and J shed 2 bases, with 16 bases lying between them. This CDR3 has 15 amino acids. Germline V gives CDR1 SGHRS, CDR2 YFSETQ. The CDR3 here is CASSPYREKAYEQYF. The CDR3 nucleotides read TGCGCCAGCAGCCCCTACAGGGAAAAAGCCTACGAGCAGTACTTC.

This chain uses TRBV15 with TRBJ2-5; a weak D match, TRBD2 (6 bases). The CDR3 is 15 residues long. Germline V gene data show CDR1 as LNHNV and CDR2 as YYDKDF (reference sequence). Trimming left V 0 bases short and J 0 bases short, with 8 bases between. The CDR3 is CATSRDPGDQETQYF. The CDR3 DNA reads TGTGCCACCAGCAGAGATCCGGGAGACCAAGAGACCCAGTACTTC. Filled out from reference TRBV15 and TRBJ2-5, the complete variable domain reads DAMVIQNPRYQVTQFGKPVTLSCSQTLNHNVMYWYQQKSSQAPKLLFHYYDKDFNNEADTPDNFQSRRPNTSFCFLDIRSPGLGDTAMYLCATSRDPGDQETQYFGPGTRLLVL.

This clone showed up just a few times. The chain carries TRBV28 and TRBJ2-7, with D uncertain. Between the trimmed V and J ends, which lost 6 bases and 3 bases, there was a span of 15 bases. This CDR3 comprises 14 residues. CDR1 and CDR2 from the germline V gene are MDHEN and SYDVKM. CDR3: CASREYGGYYEQYF. The CDR3 DNA reads TGTGCCAGCAGGGAGTACGGTGGGTACTACGAGCAGTACTTC.

This chain joins TRBV2 and TRBJ2-5, with 8 bases matching TRBD1. Germline V gene lookup returns CDR1 SNHLY and CDR2 FYNNEI. J lost 4 bases, V lost 6 bases, and 4 bases had no gene match. The CDR3 is 13 residues long. CDR3 coding DNA: TGTGCCAGCAGGACAGGGGCAGGAGAGACCCAGTACTTC. Translating gives CASRTGAGETQYF.

This clone has only a few counts. The chain has TRBV7-9 and TRBJ2-7; 13 bases agree with TRBD2. The length of the CDR3 is 15 residues. The ends lost 5 bases at V and 2 bases at J; junction bases unmatched: 3. CDR1 SEHNR and CDR2 FQNEAQ come from the germline V gene (reference sequence). The CDR3 loop reads CASSDGTSGTYEQYF. Here the CDR3 DNA reads TGTGCCAGCAGCGACGGGACTAGCGGGACCTACGAGCAGTACTTC.

The chain uses TRBV7-9 and TRBJ2-7; 7 bases align to TRBD1. Germline V CDR1 and CDR2: SEHNR, FQNEAQ (reference sequence). The CDR3 consists of 13 residues. The V gene end was trimmed by 5 bases and the J gene end by 6 bases; junction bases not matched to a gene: 7. CDR3 loop: CASSGDRVSEQYF. The CDR3 DNA follows: TGTGCCAGCAGCGGCGACAGGGTATCCGAGCAGTACTTC.

The chain links TRBV4-2 to TRBJ1-5; no firm D call. Per germline, CDR1 LGHNA and CDR2 YNFKEQ. The CDR3 is 15 amino acids. The V end was cut by 1 base, the J end by 4 bases, with 11 bases between. The CDR3 DNA sequence: TGTGCCAGCAGCCAAGGGGTTACAGTTAATCAGCCCCAGCATTTT. This codes for CASSQGVTVNQPQHF.